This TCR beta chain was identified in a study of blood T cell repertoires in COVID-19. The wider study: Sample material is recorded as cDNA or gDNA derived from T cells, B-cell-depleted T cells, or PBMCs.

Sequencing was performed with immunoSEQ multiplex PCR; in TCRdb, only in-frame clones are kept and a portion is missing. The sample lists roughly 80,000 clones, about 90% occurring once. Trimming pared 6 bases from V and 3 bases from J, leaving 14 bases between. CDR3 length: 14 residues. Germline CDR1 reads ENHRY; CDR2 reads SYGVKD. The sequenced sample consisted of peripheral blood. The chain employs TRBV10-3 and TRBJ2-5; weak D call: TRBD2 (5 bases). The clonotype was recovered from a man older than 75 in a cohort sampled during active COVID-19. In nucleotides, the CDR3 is TGTGCCATCAGGGGCGAGGTGGGAGAAGAGACCCAGTACTTC. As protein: CAIRGEVGEETQYF.